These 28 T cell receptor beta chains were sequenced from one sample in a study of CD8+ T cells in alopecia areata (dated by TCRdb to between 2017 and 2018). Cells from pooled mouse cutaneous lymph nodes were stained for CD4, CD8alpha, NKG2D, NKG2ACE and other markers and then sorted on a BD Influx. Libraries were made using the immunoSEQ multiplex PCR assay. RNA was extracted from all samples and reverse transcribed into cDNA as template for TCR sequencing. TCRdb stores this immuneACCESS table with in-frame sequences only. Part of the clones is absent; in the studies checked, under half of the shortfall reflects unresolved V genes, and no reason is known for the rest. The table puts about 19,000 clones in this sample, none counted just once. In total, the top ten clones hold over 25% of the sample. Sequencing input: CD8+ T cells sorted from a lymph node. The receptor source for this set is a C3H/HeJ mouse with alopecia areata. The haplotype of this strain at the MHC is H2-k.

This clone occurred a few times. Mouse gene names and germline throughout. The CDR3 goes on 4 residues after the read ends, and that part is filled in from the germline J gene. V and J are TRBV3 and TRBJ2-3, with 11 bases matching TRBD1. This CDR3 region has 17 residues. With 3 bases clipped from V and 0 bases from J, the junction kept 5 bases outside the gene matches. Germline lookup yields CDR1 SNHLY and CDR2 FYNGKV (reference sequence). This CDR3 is CASSFRDRGSSAETLYF. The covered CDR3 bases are TGTGCCAGCAGCTTCCGGGACAGGGGGTCTAGTGCAGAA.

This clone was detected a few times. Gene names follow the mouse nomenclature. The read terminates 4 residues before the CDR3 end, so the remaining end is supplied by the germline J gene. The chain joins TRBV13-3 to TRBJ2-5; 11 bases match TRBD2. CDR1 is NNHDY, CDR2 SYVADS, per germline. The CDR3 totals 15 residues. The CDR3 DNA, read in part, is TGTGCCAGCAGTGGTACTGGGGGGGCGCCGGAC. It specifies CASSGTGGAPD. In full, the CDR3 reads CASSGTGGAPDTQYF.

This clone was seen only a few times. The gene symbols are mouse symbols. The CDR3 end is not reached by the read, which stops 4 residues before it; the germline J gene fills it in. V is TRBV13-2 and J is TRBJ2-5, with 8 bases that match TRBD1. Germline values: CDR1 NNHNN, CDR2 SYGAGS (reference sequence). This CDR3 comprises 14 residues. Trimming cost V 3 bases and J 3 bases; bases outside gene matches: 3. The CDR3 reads CASGARQGQDTQYF. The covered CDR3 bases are TGTGCCAGCGGTGCCCGACAGGGGCAAGAC.

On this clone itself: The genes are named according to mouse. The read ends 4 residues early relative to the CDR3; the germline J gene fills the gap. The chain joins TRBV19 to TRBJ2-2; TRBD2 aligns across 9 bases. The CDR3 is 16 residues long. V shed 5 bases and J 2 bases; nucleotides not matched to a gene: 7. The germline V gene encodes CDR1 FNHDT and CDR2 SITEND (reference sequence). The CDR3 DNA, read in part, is TGTGCCAGCAGCCCCGGACTGGGGTGGAACACCGGG. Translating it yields CASSPGLGWNTG. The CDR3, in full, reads CASSPGLGWNTGQLYF. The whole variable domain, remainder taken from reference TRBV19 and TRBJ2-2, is GGIITQTPKFLIGQEGQKLTLKCQQNFNHDTMYWYRQDSGKGLRLIYYSITENDLQKGDLSEGYDASREKKSSFSLTVTSAQKNEMAVFLCASSPGLGWNTGQLYFGEGSKLTVL.

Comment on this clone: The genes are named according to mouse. CDR3 in amino acids: CTCSAGQFANTEVFF. The CDR3 DNA, read in part, is TGCACCTGCAGTGCAGGACAGTTTGCAAACACA. The V call is TRBV1, the J call TRBJ1-1; tentatively, D is TRBD1 (5 bases). Read coverage stops 4 residues before the CDR3 terminus; the germline J gene supplies the remainder. Deletions cut 1 base from V and 0 bases from J, with 9 bases between. The germline CDR1 and CDR2 sequences are NSQYPW and LRSPGD (reference sequence). The CDR3 spans 15 residues.

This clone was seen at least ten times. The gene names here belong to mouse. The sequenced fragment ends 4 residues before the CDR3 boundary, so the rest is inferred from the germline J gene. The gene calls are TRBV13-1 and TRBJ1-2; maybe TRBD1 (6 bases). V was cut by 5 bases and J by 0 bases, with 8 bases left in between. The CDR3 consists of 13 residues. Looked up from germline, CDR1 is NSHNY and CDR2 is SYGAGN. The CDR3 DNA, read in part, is TGTGCCAGCAGGGACAGCGCAAACTCC. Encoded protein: CASRDSANS. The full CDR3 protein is CASRDSANSDYTF.

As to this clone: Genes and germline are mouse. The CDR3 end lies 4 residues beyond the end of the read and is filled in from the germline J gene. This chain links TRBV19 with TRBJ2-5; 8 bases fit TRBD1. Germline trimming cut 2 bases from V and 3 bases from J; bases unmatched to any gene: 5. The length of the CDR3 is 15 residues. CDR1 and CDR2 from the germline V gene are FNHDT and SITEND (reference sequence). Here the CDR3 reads CASSIRTGRQDTQYF. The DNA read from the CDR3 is TGTGCCAGCAGTATCCGGACAGGGAGGCAAGAC.

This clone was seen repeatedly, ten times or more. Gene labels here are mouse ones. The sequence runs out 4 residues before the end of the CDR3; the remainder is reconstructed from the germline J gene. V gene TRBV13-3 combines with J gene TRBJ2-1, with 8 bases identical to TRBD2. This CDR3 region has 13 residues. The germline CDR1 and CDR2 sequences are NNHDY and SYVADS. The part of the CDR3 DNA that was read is TGTGCCAGCAGTGGGGGGGGCTCGGCT. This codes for CASSGGGSA. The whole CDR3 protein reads CASSGGGSAEQFF.

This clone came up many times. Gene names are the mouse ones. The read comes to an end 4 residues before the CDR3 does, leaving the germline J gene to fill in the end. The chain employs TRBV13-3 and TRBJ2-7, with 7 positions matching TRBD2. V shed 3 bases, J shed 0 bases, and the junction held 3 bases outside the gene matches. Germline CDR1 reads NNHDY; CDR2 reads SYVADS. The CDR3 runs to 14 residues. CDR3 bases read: TGTGCCAGCAGTGGGGGGGGGAGCTCCTAT. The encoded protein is CASSGGGSSY. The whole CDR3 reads CASSGGGSSYEQYF.

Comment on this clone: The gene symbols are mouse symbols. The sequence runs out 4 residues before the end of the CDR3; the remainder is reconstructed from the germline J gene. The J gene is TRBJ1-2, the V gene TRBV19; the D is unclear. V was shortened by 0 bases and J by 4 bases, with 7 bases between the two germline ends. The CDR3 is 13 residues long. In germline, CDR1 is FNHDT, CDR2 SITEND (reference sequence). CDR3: CASSIAESSDYTF. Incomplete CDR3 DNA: TGTGCCAGCAGTATAGCTGAGAGCTCC. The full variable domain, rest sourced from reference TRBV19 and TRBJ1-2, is GGIITQTPKFLIGQEGQKLTLKCQQNFNHDTMYWYRQDSGKGLRLIYYSITENDLQKGDLSEGYDASREKKSSFSLTVTSAQKNEMAVFLCASSIAESSDYTFGSGTRLLVI.

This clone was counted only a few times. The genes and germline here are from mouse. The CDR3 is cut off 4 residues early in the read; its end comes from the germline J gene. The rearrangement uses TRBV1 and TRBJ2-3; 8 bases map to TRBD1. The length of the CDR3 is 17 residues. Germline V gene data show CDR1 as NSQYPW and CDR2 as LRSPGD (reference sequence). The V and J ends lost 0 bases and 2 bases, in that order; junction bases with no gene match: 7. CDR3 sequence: CTCSADGSGGVAETLYF. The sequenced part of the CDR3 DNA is TGCACCTGCAGTGCAGATGGGTCAGGGGGCGTTGCAGAA. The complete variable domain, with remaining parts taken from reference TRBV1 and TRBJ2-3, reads VTLLEQNPRWRLVPRGQAVNLRCILKNSQYPWMSWYQQDLQKQLQWLFTLRSPGDKEVKSLPGADYLATRVTDTELRLQVANMSQGRTLYCTCSADGSGGVAETLYFGSGTRLTVL.

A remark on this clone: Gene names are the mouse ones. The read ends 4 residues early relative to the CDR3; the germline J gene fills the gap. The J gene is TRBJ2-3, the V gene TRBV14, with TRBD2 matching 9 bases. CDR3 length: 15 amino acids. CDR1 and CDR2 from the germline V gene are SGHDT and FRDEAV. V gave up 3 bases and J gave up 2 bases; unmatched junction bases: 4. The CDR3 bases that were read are TGTGCCAGCAGTTCGACTGGGGGTTATGCAGAA. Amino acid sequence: CASSSTGGYAE. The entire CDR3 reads CASSSTGGYAETLYF.

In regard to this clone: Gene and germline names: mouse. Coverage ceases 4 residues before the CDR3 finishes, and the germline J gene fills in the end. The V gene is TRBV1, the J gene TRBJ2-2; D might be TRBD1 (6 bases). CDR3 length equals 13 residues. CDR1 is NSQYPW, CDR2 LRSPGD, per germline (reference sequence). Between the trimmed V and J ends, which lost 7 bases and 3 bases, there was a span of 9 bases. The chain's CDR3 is CTCKTGYTGQLYF. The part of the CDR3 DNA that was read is TGCACCTGCAAGACAGGCTACACCGGG.

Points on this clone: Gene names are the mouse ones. The sequenced part of the CDR3 DNA is TGTGCAAGCAGCTGGACTGGGGGGGCGCGGGGTGCAGAA. It is translated as CASSWTGGARGAE. The entire CDR3 is CASSWTGGARGAETLYF. The chain combines TRBV16 with TRBJ2-3; the match to TRBD2 covers 13 bases. The CDR3 end is not reached by the read, which stops 4 residues before it; the germline J gene fills it in. The CDR3 contains 17 residues. V dropped 4 bases and J dropped 1; count of bases not matched to a gene: 5. Germline CDR1 reads SGHSA; CDR2 reads FRNQAP.

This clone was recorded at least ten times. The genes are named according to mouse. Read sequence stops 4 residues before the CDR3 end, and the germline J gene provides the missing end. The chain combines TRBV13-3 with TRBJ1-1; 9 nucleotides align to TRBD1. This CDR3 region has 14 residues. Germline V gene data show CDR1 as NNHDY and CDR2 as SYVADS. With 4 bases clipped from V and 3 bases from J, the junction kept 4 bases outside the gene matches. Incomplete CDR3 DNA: TGTGCCAGCAGTACCGGGACAGGGTACACA. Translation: CASSTGTGYT. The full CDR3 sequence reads CASSTGTGYTEVFF.

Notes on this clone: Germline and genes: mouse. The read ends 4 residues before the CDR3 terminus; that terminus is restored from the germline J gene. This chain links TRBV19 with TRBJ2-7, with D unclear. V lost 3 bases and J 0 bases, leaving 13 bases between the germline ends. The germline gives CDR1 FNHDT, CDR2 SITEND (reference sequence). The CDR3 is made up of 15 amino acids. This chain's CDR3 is CASSNRFNLSYEQYF. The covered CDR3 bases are TGTGCCAGCAGTAACAGATTCAATCTCTCCTAT.

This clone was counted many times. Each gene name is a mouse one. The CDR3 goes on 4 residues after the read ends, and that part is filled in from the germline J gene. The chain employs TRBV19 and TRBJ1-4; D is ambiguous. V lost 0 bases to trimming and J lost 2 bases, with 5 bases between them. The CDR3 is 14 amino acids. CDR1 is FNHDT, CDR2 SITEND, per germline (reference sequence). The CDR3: CASSIGQSNERLFF. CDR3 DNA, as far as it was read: TGTGCCAGCAGTATAGGACAATCCAACGAA.

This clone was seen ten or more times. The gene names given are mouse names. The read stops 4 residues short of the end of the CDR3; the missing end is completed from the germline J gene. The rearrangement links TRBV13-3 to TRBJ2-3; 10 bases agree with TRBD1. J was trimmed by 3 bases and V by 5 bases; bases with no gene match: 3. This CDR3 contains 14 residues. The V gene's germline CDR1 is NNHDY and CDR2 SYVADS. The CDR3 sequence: CASRPGQGAETLYF. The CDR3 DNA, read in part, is TGTGCCAGCAGACCGGGACAGGGGGCAGAA.

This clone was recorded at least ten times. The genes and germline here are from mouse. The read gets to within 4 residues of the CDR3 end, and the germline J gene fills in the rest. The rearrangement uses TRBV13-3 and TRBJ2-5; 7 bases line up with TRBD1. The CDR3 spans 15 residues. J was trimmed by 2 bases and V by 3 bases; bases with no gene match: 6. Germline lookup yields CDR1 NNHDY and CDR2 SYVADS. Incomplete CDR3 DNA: TGTGCCAGCAGTGTCGGGACAGAACCCCAAGAC. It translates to CASSVGTEPQD. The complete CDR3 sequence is CASSVGTEPQDTQYF.

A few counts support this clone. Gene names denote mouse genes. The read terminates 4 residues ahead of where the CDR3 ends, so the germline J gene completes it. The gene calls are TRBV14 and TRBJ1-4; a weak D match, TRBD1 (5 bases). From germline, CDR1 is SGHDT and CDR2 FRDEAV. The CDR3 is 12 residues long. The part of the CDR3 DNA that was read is TGTGCCAGCAGTTTGGGGGGCGAA. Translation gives CASSLGGE. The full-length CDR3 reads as CASSLGGERLFF.

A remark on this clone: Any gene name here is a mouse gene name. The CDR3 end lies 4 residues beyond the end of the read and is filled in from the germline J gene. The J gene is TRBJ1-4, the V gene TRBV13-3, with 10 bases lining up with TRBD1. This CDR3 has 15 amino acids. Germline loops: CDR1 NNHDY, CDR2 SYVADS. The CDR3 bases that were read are TGTGCCAGCAGTGAAAGGGACAGGGGCGGCGAA. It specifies CASSERDRGGE. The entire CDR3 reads CASSERDRGGERLFF.

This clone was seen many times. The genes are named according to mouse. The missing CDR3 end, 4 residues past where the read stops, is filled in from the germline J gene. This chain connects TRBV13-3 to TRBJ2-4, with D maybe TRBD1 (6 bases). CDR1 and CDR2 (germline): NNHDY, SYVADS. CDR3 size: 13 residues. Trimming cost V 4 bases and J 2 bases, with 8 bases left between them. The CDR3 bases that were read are TGTGCCAGCAGTAGGGACACTCAAAAC. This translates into CASSRDTQN. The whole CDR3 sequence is CASSRDTQNTLYF.

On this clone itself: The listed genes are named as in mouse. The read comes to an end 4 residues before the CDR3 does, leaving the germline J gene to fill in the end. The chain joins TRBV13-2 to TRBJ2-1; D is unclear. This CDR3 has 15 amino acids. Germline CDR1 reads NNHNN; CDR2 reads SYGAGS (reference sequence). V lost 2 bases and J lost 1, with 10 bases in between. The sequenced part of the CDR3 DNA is TGTGCCAGCGGTGAAGGAGACAAAAACTATGCT. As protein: CASGEGDKNYA. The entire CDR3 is CASGEGDKNYAEQFF.

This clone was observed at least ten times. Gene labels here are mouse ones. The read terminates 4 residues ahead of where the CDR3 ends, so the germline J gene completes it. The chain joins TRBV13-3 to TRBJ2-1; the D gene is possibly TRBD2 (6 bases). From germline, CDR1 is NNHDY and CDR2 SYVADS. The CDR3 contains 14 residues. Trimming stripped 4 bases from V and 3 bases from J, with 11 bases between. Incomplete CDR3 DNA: TGTGCCAGCAGTTTACTGGGTAGCTATGCT. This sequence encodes CASSLLGSYA. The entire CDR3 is CASSLLGSYAEQFF.

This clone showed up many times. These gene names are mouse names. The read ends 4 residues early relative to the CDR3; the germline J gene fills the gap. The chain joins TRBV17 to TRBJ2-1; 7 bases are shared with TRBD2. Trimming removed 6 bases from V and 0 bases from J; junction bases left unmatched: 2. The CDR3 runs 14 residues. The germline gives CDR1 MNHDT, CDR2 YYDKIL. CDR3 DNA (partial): TGTGCTAGCAGACCTGGGGGTAACTATGCT. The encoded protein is CASRPGGNYA. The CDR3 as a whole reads CASRPGGNYAEQFF.

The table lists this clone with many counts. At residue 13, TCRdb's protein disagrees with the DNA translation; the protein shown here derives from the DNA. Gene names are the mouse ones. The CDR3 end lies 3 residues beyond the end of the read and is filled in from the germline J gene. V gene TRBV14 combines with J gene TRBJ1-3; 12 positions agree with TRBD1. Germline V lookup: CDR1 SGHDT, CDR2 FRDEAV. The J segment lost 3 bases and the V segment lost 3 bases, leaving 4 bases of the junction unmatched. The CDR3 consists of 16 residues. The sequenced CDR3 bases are TGTGCCAGCAGTTCCCGGGACAGGGGGCATGGAAATACG. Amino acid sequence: CASSSRDRGHGNT. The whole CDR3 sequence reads CASSSRDRGHGNTLYF.

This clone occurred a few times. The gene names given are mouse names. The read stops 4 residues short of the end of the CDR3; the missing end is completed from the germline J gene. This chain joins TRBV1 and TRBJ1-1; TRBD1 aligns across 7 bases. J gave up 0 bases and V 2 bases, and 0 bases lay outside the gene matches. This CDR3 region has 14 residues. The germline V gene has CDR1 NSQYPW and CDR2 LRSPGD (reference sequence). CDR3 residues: CTCSATGANTEVFF. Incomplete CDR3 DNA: TGCACCTGCAGTGCAACAGGGGCAAACACA.

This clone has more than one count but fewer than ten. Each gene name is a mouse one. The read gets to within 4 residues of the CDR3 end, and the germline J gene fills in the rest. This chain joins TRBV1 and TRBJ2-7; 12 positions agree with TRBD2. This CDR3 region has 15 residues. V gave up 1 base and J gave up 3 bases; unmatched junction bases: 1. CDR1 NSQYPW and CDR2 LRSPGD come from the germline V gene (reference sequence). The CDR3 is CTCSAGLGGRYEQYF. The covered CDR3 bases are TGCACCTGCAGTGCAGGACTGGGGGGGCGCTAT.